This T cell receptor beta chain was captured by sequencing in a study of OX40 agonist ivuxolimab in advanced cancers. Study-wide context: Ivuxolimab, which targeted the costimulatory receptor OX40 (CD134), was an agonistic, fully human IgG2 monoclonal antibody. Intravenous ivuxolimab was administered to patients every 2 weeks at six dose levels: 0.01, 0.1, 0.3, 1.5, 3 and 10 mg/kg. Among the roughly 52 dose-escalation patients, approximately 20 had hepatocellular carcinoma, roughly 15 melanoma, 9 renal cell carcinoma and 9 head and neck cancer. In the dose-escalation cohort, 82.7% of patients were male, and the mean age was around 60 years, with a range of roughly 20 to 80. Patients were allowed to have had prior anti-PD-1, anti-PD-L1 or anti-CTLA-4 therapy, and 30% to 50% of the dose-escalation patients had previously received checkpoint inhibitors. Three dose-escalation patients achieved partial responses, one with hepatocellular carcinoma and two with cutaneous melanoma. Peripheral TCRbeta sequencing aimed to test whether ivuxolimab altered TCR sequence diversity and caused clonal T-cell expansion. The monotherapy dose-escalation portion (N ≈ 57 patients) of the phase I ivuxolimab trial is reported in the paper. Broader findings and caveats from the paper: After ivuxolimab, expanded clones were on average more numerous among CD8+ T cells than among CD4+ T cells. Low levels of normalized T-cell clonal expansion were also seen in some nonresponding patients. Which antigens the clonally expanded peripheral T cells were specific for was not determined. At doses from 0.1 to 3.0 mg/kg, clonal expansion was seen in both CD4+ and CD8+ blood T cells between baseline and week 6. In partial responders in the 0.1-3.0 mg/kg groups, normalized peripheral clonal expansion was found to be among the lowest, especially among CD8+ T cells.

Trimming takes 11 bases from V and 5 bases from J, and the germline ends sit 7 bases apart. Sequences MDHEN (CDR1) and SYDVKM (CDR2) are obtained from the germline V gene. The CDR3 numbers 9 residues from cysteine through phenylalanine. This entry keeps only the CDR3 DNA: 27 bases, framed from base 1. In the case of this clone: Its target antigen remains unknown. No per-base quality is available; no much larger clone lies one base away.

Genomic DNA was isolated from the sorted cells so that the TCRbeta CDR3 region could be sequenced. TCRbeta CDR3 regions were sequenced using the immunoSEQ Assay. TCRdb holds this immuneACCESS table with in-frame rearrangements only. Some clones are missing; in checked studies, unresolved V genes explain under half, and the rest has no known cause. In this sample the table shows some 60,000 clones, 75% to 95% of which occur a single time. The ten top clones hold around 14% of the sample. The trial excluded patients who had a history of autoimmune disease or who were on systemic immunosuppression. Peripheral blood for TCR sequencing was collected from all dose cohorts at baseline, on cycle 4 day 1, and on cycle 7 day 1. Samples came from an open-label, multicenter, first-in-human phase I dose-escalation trial of ivuxolimab. Adults with locally advanced or metastatic melanoma, renal cell, hepatocellular, or head and neck squamous cell carcinoma were enrolled in the trial. Before TCR sequencing, CD4+ T cells and CD8+ T cells were sorted from peripheral blood as separate populations.

The source is an adult with an advanced solid tumor such as melanoma, head and neck, liver or kidney cancer. The sequenced sample was CD4+ or CD8+ T cells sorted from blood, obtained in a trial of the OX40 agonist ivuxolimab. The V gene is TRBV28 and the J gene is TRBJ2-7; the D gene remains uncertain. The CDR3 amino acid sequence is: CAGPHEQYF. Read as DNA, the sequence is TGTGCCGGTCCTCACGAGCAGTACTTC.